The text below deals with one T cell receptor beta chain. The antigen is unknown. Documented time point: peripheral blood 6 weeks after treatment start. The data originate from a study of PD-L1 blockade in urothelial cancer. Study overall: Administration of atezolizumab to patients began at some point between 2014 and 2016, at 1,200 mg intravenously every 3 weeks. Overall study findings and caveats: Greater 3-week expansion of tumor-associated blood clones was recorded for durable-benefit patients.

TCRdb keeps only in-frame clones here, not all; method: immunoSEQ multiplex PCR. This repertoire shows under 50,000 clones, around nine tenths found once; its top ten account for roughly 24%. The origin of this receptor is a man aged 55 to 70 with urothelial cancer. The sample in question was PBMCs, obtained around atezolizumab (anti-PD-L1) treatment.

The CDR3 loop reads CASSGQALNTEAFF. The CDR3 DNA follows: TGTGCCAGCAGCGGACAGGCTCTGAACACTGAAGCTTTCTTT. This chain links TRBV9 with TRBJ1-1, with D perhaps matching TRBD1 (6 bases). The germline V gene has CDR1 SGDLS and CDR2 YYNGEE. The CDR3 spans 14 residues. Trimming stripped 3 bases from V and 0 bases from J, with 9 bases between.